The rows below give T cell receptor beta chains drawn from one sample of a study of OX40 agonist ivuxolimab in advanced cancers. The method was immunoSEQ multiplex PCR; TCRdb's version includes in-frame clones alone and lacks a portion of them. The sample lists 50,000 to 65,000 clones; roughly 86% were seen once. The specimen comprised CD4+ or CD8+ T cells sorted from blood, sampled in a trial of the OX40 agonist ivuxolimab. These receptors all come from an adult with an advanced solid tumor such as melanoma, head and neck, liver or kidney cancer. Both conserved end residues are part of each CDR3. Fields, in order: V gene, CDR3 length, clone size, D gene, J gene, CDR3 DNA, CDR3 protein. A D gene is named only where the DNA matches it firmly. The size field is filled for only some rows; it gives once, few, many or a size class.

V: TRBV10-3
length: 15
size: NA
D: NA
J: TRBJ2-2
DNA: TGTGCCATCAGTGACGTGGGGGGGAACACCGGGGAGCTGTTTTTT
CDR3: CAISDVGGNTGELFF

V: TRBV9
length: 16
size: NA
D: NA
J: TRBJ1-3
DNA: TGTGCCAGCAGCGTAGGAAATGAGGGGGATGGAAACACCATATATTTT
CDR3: CASSVGNEGDGNTIYF

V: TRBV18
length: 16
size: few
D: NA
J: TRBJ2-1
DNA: TGTGCCAGCTCAGTACGTTTATCTAGCGATGGCAATGAGCAGTTCTTC
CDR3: CASSVRLSSDGNEQFF

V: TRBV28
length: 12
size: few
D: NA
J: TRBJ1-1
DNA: TGTGCCACGGAGGTTTCGTACACTGAAGCTTTCTTT
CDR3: CATEVSYTEAFF

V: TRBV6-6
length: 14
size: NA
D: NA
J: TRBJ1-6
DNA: TGTGCCAGCAGGAGGGGGGAAGGGTTTTCACCCCTCCACTTT
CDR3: CASRRGEGFSPLHF

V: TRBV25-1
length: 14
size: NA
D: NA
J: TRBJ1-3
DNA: TGTGCCAGCAGTGGGCGGAGCTCTGGAAACACCATATATTTT
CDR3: CASSGRSSGNTIYF

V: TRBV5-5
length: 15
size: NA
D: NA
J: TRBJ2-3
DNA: TGTGCCAGCAGCCCTGGAGGGCAGAGCACAGATACGCAGTATTTT
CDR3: CASSPGGQSTDTQYF

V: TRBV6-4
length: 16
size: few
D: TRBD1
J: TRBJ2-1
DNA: TGTGCCAGCAGTGACTCAAGGGACAGAGTTCGTGATGAGCAGTTCTTC
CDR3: CASSDSRDRVRDEQFF

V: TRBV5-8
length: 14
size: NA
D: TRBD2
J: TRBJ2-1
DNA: TGTGCCAGCAGCTTCGGGGGGGTCTACAATGAGCAGTTCTTC
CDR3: CASSFGGVYNEQFF

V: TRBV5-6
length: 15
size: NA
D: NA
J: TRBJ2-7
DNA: TGTGCCAGCAGCTTGGGGGTTTTGCGGATATACGAGCAGTACTTC
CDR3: CASSLGVLRIYEQYF

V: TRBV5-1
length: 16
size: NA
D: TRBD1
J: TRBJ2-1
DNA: TGCGCCAGCAGCTTTATAACAGGGGACCCTTCCAATGAGCAGTTCTTC
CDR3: CASSFITGDPSNEQFF

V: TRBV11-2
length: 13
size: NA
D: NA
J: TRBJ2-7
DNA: TGTGCCAGCAGCTTACGGCAGAACTACGAGCAGTACTTC
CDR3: CASSLRQNYEQYF